The 5 T cell receptor beta chains below were found in one sample sequenced in a study of blood T cell repertoires in COVID-19. TCRdb's copy holds only in-frame clones and misses some; the assay was immunoSEQ multiplex PCR. The profile shows some 270,000 clones, about nine tenths of them singletons. The source material was PBMCs or T cells enriched from blood (not recorded which). The receptors derive from a woman between 40 and 50 years old who had recovered from COVID-19.

This chain uses TRBV30 with TRBJ2-1; 8 positions agree with TRBD2. The junction had 9 bases not matched to a gene; V was cut back by 4 bases and J by 7 bases. CDR3 length equals 14 residues. Per the germline V gene, CDR1 is GTSNPN and CDR2 is SVGIG (reference sequence). As DNA, the CDR3 is TGTGCCTGGAATTCGGGGGGGCCGGGTAATGAGCAGTTCTTC. Residues: CAWNSGGPGNEQFF. The complete variable domain, with remaining parts taken from reference TRBV30 and TRBJ2-1, reads SQTIHQWPATLVQPVGSPLSLECTVEGTSNPNLYWYRQAAGRGLQLLFYSVGIGQISSEVPQNLSASRPQDRQFILSSKKLLLSDSGFYLCAWNSGGPGNEQFFGPGTRLTVL.

The CDR3 is CASSTRGTGGNGYTF. CDR3 sequence (DNA): TGTGCCAGCAGTACCCGGGGGACAGGGGGGAATGGCTACACCTTC. J is TRBJ1-2 and V is TRBV2; 11 positions match TRBD1. The ends lost 5 bases at V and 6 bases at J; junction bases unmatched: 8. This CDR3 has 15 residues. From germline, CDR1 is SNHLY and CDR2 FYNNEI.

This chain connects TRBV6-5 to TRBJ1-1; 9 nucleotides match TRBD1. V shed 6 bases and J 4 bases; nucleotides not matched to a gene: 6. This CDR3 has 14 residues. Germline V gene sequence: CDR1 MNHEY, CDR2 SVGAGI. CDR3 sequence reads: CASSPGTGSTEAFF. CDR3 nucleotides: TGTGCCAGCAGCCCCGGGACAGGGAGCACTGAAGCTTTCTTT.

The rearrangement uses TRBV10-3 and TRBJ2-2; 9 positions match TRBD1. The CDR3 has 15 residues. Germline CDR1 and CDR2: ENHRY and SYGVKD. V lost 6 bases and J lost 4; bases outside the gene matches: 6. The CDR3 region has the DNA TGTGCCATCAGCAACAGGGGGCCACCCACCGGGGAGCTGTTTTTT. This translates into CAISNRGPPTGELFF.

This sequence joins TRBV18 and TRBJ1-5; D is undetermined. This CDR3 has 14 amino acids. CDR1 KGHSH and CDR2 LQKENI come from the germline V gene. V gave up 2 bases and J gave up 0 bases, with 5 bases separating them. The chain's CDR3 is CASSPSISNQPQHF. In nucleotides, the CDR3 is TGTGCCAGCTCACCATCAATTAGCAATCAGCCCCAGCATTTT.